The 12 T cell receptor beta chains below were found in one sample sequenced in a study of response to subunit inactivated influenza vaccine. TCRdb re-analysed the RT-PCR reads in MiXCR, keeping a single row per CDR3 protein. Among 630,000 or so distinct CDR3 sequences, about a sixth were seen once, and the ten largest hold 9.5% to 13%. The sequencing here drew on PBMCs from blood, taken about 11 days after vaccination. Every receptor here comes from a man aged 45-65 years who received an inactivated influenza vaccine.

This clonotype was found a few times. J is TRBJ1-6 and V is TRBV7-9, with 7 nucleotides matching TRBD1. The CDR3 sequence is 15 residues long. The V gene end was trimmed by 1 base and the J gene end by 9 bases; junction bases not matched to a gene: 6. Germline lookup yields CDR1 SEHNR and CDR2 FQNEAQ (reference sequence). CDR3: CASSLGSQGSSPLHF. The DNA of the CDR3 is TGTGCCAGCAGCTTAGGTTCACAGGGGAGTTCACCCCTCCACTTT.

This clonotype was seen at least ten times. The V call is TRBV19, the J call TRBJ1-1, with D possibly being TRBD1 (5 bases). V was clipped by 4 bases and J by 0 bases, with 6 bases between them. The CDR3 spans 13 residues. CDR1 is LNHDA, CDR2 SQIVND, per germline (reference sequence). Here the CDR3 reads CASSNRMNTEAFF. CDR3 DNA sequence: TGTGCCAGTAGTAACAGGATGAACACTGAAGCTTTCTTT.

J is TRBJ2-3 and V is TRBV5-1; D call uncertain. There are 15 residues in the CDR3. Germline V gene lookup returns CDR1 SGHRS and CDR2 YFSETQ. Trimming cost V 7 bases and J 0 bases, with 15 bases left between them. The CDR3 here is CASRPLAQSTDTQYF. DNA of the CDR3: TGCGCCAGCCGCCCGTTGGCACAAAGCACAGATACGCAGTATTTT.

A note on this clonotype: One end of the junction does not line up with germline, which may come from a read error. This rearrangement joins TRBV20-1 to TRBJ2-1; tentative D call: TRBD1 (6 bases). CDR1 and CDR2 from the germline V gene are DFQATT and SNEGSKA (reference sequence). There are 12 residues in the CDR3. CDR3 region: CSASTGWNEKFF. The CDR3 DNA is TGCAGTGCTTCCACAGGGTGGAATGAGAAGTTCTTC.

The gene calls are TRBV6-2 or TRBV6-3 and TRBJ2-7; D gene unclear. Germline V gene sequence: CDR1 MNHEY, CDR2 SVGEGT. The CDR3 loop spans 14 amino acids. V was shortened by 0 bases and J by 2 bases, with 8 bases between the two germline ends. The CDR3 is CASSYSPSTYEQYF. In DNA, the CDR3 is TGTGCCAGCAGTTACTCCCCCAGCACCTACGAGCAGTACTTC.

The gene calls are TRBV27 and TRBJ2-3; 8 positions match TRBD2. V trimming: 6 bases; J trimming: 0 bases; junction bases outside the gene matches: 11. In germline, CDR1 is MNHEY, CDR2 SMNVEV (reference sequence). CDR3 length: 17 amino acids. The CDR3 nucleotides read TGTGCCAGCAGCACATCCCGACTAGCGCGAAGCACAGATACGCAGTATTTT. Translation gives CASSTSRLARSTDTQYF.

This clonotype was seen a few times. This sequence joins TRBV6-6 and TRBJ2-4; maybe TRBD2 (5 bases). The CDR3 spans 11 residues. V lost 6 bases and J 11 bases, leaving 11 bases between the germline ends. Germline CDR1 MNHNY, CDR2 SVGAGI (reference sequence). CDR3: CASSSGILQYF. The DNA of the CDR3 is TGTGCCAGCAGCTCCGGGATTCTTCAGTACTTC.

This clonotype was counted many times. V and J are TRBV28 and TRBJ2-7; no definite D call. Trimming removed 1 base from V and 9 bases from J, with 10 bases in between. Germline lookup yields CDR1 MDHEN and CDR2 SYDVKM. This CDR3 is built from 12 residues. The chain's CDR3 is CASSLFESAQYF. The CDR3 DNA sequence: TGTGCCAGCAGTTTATTTGAGTCTGCGCAGTACTTC. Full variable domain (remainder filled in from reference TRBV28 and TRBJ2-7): DVKVTQSSRYLVKRTGEKVFLECVQDMDHENMFWYRQDPGLGLRLIYFSYDVKMKEKGDIPEGYSVSREKKERFSLILESASTNQTSMYLCASSLFESAQYFGPGTRLTVT.

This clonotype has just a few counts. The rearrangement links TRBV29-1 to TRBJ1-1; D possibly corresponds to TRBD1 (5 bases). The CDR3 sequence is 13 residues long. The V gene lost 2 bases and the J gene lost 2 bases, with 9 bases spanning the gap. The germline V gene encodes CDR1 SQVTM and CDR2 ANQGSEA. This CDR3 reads CSVEKGRNTEAFF. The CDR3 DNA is TGCAGCGTTGAAAAGGGGCGCAACACTGAAGCTTTCTTT.

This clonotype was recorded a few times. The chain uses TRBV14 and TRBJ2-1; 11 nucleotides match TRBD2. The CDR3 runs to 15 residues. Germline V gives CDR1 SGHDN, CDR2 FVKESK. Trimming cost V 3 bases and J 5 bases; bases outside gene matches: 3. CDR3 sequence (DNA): TGTGCCAGCAGCCACCCGGGACTAGCGGACAATGAGCAGTTCTTC. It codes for CASSHPGLADNEQFF. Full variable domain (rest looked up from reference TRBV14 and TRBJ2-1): EAGVTQFPSHSVIEKGQTVTLRCDPISGHDNLYWYRRVMGKEIKFLLHFVKESKQDESGMPNNRFLAERTGGTYSTLKVQPAELEDSGVYFCASSHPGLADNEQFFGPGTRLTVL.

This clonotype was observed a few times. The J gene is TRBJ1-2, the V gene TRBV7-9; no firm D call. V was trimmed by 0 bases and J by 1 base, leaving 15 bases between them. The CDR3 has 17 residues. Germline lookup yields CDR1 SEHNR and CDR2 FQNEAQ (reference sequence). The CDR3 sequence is CASSLAGSGELNYGYTF. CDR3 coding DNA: TGTGCCAGCAGCTTAGCGGGGTCCGGGGAACTTAACTATGGCTACACCTTC.

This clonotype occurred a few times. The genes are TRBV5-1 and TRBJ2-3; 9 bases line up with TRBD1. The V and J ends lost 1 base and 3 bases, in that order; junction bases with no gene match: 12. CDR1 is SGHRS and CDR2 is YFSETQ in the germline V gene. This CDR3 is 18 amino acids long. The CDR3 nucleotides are TGCGCCAGCAGCTTGAGGGGCCTGACAGGGGGTGGTACAGATACGCAGTATTTT. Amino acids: CASSLRGLTGGGTDTQYF. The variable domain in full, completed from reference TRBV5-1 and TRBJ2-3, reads KAGVTQTPRYLIKTRGQQVTLSCSPISGHRSVSWYQQTPGQGLQFLFEYFSETQRNKGNFPGRFSGRQFSNSRSEMNVSTLELGDSALYLCASSLRGLTGGGTDTQYFGPGTRLTVL.